This T cell receptor beta chain stems from a study of cytomegalovirus exposure and HLA in healthy donors. The PCR employed 60 Vbeta primers together with 13 Jbeta primers. The method was immunoSEQ multiplex PCR; TCRdb's version includes in-frame clones alone and lacks a portion of them. The sample contains 150,000 to 200,000 clones, roughly four fifths of which appear only once. In germline, CDR1 is PRHDT, CDR2 FYEKMQ (reference sequence). V was trimmed by 8 bases and J by 0 bases, leaving 14 bases between them. The CDR3 covers 15 residues. The receptor comes from a man in his fifties in good health and CMV-seropositive. The chain carries TRBV13 and TRBJ1-3; D remains unclear. Sequenced sample: PBMCs. Here the CDR3 reads CASSLAGSSGNTIYF. In DNA form, the CDR3 reads TGTGCCAGCTCACTCGCCGGGTCCTCTGGAAACACCATATATTTT.